These 10 T cell receptor beta chains were sequenced from one sample in a study of shared clonotypes between healthy human individuals. Assay: immunoSEQ multiplex PCR; the TCRdb copy retains only in-frame clones and omits some. The sample carries millions of clones, 85% to 95% recorded once. Material: naive CD4+ T cells from PBMCs. The subset denotes: CD45RA+ positively selected. The receptors stem from a young man in good health. Some clones in this sample may be carry-over from other donors' samples.

The rearrangement joins TRBV27 to TRBJ1-1; D is uncertain. The V end lost 5 bases, the J end lost 1 base, and 14 bases lay between the germline ends. Germline CDR1 is MNHEY and CDR2 is SMNVEV (reference sequence). There are 15 residues in the CDR3. DNA for the CDR3: TGTGCCAGCAGTACCCCCACGGCGGCGAACACTGAAGCTTTCTTT. Translating gives CASSTPTAANTEAFF.

The chain has TRBV19 and TRBJ2-1, with 9 bases fitting TRBD2. J lost 5 bases, V lost 6 bases, and 5 bases had no gene match. The germline gives CDR1 LNHDA, CDR2 SQIVND (reference sequence). The CDR3 sequence is 14 residues long. CDR3 amino acids: CASRRTSANNEQFF. CDR3 bases: TGTGCCAGTAGGCGGACTAGCGCAAACAATGAGCAGTTCTTC.

This chain connects TRBV7-2 to TRBJ1-2; no clear D gene. The V end was cut by 5 bases, the J end by 3 bases, with 13 bases between. CDR1 is SGHTA, CDR2 FQGNSA, per germline. The CDR3 is 14 residues long. This chain's CDR3 is CASSPADGDYGYTF. The CDR3 region has the DNA TGTGCCAGCAGCCCGGCCGACGGTGACTATGGCTACACCTTC.

The chain has TRBV18 and TRBJ2-3, with 12 nucleotides matching TRBD2. With V trimmed by 1 base and J by 1 base, 18 bases remained unmatched. The CDR3 sequence is 22 residues long. Germline V CDR1 and CDR2: KGHSH, LQKENI. CDR3 amino acids: CASSPLPPTSGSPARGTDTQYF. The DNA for the CDR3 is TGTGCCAGCTCACCACTCCCGCCGACTAGCGGGAGTCCCGCGAGGGGCACAGATACGCAGTATTTT. The full variable domain, completed using reference TRBV18 and TRBJ2-3, is NAGVMQNPRHLVRRRGQEARLRCSPMKGHSHVYWYRQLPEEGLKFMVYLQKENIIDESGMPKERFSAEFPKEGPSILRIQQVVRGDSAAYFCASSPLPPTSGSPARGTDTQYFGPGTRLTVL.

The rearrangement links TRBV5-4 to TRBJ1-5; TRBD1 matches at 10 bases. Looked up from germline, CDR1 is SGHNT and CDR2 is YYREEE (reference sequence). J gave up 1 base and V 0 bases, and 4 bases lay outside the gene matches. This CDR3 comprises 17 residues. The CDR3, as DNA: TGTGCCAGCAGCTTGGATGGGGGACAGGGGAGCAATCAGCCCCAGCATTTT. Translation: CASSLDGGQGSNQPQHF.

V gene TRBV10-3 combines with J gene TRBJ2-5; D remains unclear. CDR3 length: 16 amino acids. Trimming left V 3 bases short and J 5 bases short, with 19 bases between. Germline assignment: CDR1 ENHRY and CDR2 SYGVKD. CDR3 in DNA: TGTGCCATCAGTGACGGATTGGGTCGCAATTCGGAGACCCAGTACTTC. It yields the protein CAISDGLGRNSETQYF.

The rearrangement uses TRBV19 and TRBJ2-6; the match to TRBD1 covers 9 bases. V lost 7 bases, J lost 4 bases, and 23 bases stayed unmatched. CDR3 length: 21 residues. The germline V gene encodes CDR1 LNHDA and CDR2 SQIVND (reference sequence). CDR3 nucleotides: TGTGCCAGTATCACACGATCTGGGACAGGGATTTTGGCGGAAGGGGCCAACGTCCTGACTTTC. The encoded protein is CASITRSGTGILAEGANVLTF.

The chain employs TRBV19 and TRBJ2-3, with 7 bases identical to TRBD1. CDR3 length equals 14 residues. Germline CDR1 LNHDA, CDR2 SQIVND (reference sequence). V was clipped by 5 bases and J by 4 bases; unmatched bases: 6. The CDR3 here is CASSWKTGPDTQYF. The CDR3 DNA reads as TGTGCCAGTAGTTGGAAGACAGGGCCAGATACGCAGTATTTT.

This chain links TRBV6-6 with TRBJ1-1; D might be TRBD1 (5 bases). Trimming removed 4 bases at V and 4 bases at J, with 13 bases between. CDR1 and CDR2 from the germline V gene are MNHNY and SVGAGI (reference sequence). The CDR3 extends over 14 amino acids. CDR3 in amino acids: CASSSGTESTEAFF. In nucleotides, the CDR3 is TGTGCCAGCAGTTCCGGGACTGAATCCACTGAAGCTTTCTTT.

The V and J genes are TRBV2 and TRBJ2-1; D is perhaps TRBD1 or TRBD2 (6 bases each). CDR1 SNHLY and CDR2 FYNNEI come from the germline V gene. Trimming took 2 bases from V and 5 from J, leaving 13 bases between them. The CDR3 contains 15 residues. The CDR3 nucleotides read TGTGCCAGCAGTGAAAGGGGGGACCGCCACAATGAGCAGTTCTTC. It translates to CASSERGDRHNEQFF.